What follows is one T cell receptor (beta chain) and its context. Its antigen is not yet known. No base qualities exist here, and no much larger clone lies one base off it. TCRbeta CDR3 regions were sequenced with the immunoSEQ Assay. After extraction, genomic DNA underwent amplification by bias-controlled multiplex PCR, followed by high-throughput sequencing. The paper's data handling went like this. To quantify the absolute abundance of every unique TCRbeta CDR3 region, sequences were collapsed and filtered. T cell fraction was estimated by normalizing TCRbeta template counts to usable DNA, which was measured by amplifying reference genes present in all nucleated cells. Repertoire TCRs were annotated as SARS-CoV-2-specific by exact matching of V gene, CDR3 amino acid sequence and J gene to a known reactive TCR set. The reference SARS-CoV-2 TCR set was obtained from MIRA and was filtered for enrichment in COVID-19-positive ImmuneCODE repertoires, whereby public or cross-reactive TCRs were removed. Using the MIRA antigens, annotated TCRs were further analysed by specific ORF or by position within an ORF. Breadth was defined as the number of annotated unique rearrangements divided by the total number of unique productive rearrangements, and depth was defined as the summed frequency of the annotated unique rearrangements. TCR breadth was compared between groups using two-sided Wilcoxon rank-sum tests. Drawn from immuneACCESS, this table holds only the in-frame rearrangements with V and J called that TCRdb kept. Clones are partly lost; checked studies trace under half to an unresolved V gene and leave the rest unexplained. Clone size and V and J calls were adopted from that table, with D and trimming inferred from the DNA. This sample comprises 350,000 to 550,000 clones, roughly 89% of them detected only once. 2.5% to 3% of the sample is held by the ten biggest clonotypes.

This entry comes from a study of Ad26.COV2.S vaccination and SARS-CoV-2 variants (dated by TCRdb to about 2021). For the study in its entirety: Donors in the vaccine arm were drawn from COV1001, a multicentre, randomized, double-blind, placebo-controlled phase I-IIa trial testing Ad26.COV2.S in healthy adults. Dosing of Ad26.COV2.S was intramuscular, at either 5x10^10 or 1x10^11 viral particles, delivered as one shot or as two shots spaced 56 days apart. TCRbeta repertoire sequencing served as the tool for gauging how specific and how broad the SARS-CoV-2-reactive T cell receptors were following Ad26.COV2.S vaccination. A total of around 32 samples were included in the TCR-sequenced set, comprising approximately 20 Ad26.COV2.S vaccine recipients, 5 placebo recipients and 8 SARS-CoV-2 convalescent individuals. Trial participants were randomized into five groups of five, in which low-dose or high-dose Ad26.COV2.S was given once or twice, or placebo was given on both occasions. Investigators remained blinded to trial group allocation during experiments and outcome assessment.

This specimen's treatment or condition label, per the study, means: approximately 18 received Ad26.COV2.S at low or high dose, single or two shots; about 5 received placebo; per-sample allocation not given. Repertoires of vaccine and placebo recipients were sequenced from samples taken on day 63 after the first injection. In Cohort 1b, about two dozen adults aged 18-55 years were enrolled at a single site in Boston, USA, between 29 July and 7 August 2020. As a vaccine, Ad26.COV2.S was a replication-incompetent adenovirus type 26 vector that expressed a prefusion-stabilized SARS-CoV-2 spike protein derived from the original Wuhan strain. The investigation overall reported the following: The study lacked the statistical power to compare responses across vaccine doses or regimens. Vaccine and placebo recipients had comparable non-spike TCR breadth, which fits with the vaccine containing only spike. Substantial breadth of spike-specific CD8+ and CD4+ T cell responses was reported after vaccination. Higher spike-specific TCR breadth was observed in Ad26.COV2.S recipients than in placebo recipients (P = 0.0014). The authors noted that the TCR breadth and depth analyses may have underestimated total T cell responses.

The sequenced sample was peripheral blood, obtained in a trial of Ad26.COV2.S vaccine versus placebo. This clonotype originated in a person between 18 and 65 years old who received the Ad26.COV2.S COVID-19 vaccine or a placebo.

CDR3 protein: CASSPIGIHTQYF. Read as DNA, the sequence is TGTGCCAGCAGCCCAATTGGGATCCATACGCAGTATTTT. The chain links TRBV9 with TRBJ2-3, with the D gene not confidently named. CDR1 and CDR2 (SGDLS, YYNGEE) derive from the germline V gene. Including cysteine and phenylalanine, the CDR3 has 13 amino acids. This entry keeps only the CDR3 DNA: 39 bases, framed from base 1. The V and J ends are trimmed by 4 bases and 7 bases, leaving 13 bases between them.